This T cell receptor beta chain was recorded in a study of tumor-infiltrating lymphocytes in primary liver carcinoma. Germline lookup yields CDR1 SQVTM and CDR2 ANQGSEA. The CDR3 length is 14 residues. The ends were cut back, 7 bases at V and 8 bases at J, with 21 bases in the middle. Without any cell sorting, roughly 20-32 mg of bulk tissue yielded co-extracted RNA and DNA. From about 0.45 ug total RNA, TCR beta cDNA was generated with a primer in the constant region. Investigators got TCR beta libraries out of three nested multiplex PCR rounds, done with slightly modified ARM-PCR. The opening two PCR rounds, about 10 cycles each, paired TRBV1-TRBV30 forward primers with a C-beta reverse primer. In TCRdb, the multiplex PCR reads were re-called with MiXCR into one record per CDR3 protein. In the table there are 100,000 or so distinct CDR3 sequences, approximately 78% of which are singletons.

This clonotype originated in a man aged 35-49 years with primary liver carcinoma and hepatitis B virus infection. What was sequenced was liver tumor tissue from sampling region 3. Stated subset: tumor region T3, left-lateral pole. The chain has TRBV29-1 and TRBJ2-1; D gene unclear. The CDR3 protein is CSAHKARCGDEQFF. The CDR3 coding sequence is TGCAGCGCCCATAAGGCCAGATGCGGCGATGAGCAGTTCTTC.